These 9 T cell receptor beta chains share one sample of origin, sequenced in a study of cytomegalovirus exposure and HLA in healthy donors. Clones were sequenced by immunoSEQ multiplex PCR, and TCRdb holds only the in-frame ones, with some missing. The sample lists tens of thousands of clones, roughly 92% seen once, with around 1.1% in the top ten. Sequencing used PBMCs. These receptors were taken from a woman aged 30 to 39 in good health and CMV-seropositive.

The V call is TRBV28, the J call TRBJ2-5; 10 nucleotides align to TRBD2. This CDR3 is 15 amino acids long. Germline-derived CDR1 and CDR2 are MDHEN and SYDVKM. The V segment lost 7 bases and the J segment 2 bases; nucleotides outside the gene matches: 7. The CDR3 DNA follows: TGTGCCAGCAATCCTAGCGGGAGATCACAAGAGACCCAGTACTTC. Amino acid sequence: CASNPSGRSQETQYF. The complete variable domain, with remaining parts taken from reference TRBV28 and TRBJ2-5, reads DVKVTQSSRYLVKRTGEKVFLECVQDMDHENMFWYRQDPGLGLRLIYFSYDVKMKEKGDIPEGYSVSREKKERFSLILESASTNQTSMYLCASNPSGRSQETQYFGPGTRLLVL.

Only one count was recorded for this clone. The CDR3 loop reads CSVDGESNGYTF. The CDR3 DNA reads as TGCAGCGTTGATGGGGAGAGCAATGGCTACACCTTC. The J gene is TRBJ1-2, the V gene TRBV29-1; unclear D gene. V lost 3 bases and J lost 6, with 11 bases in between. This CDR3 spans 12 amino acids. Per germline, CDR1 SQVTM and CDR2 ANQGSEA.

The CDR3 DNA reads TGTGCCTGGAGTGTGGGACTAGCGGGAGGGCCCGAGCAGTACTTC. Protein sequence: CAWSVGLAGGPEQYF. The genes are TRBV30 and TRBJ2-7; 16 nucleotides agree with TRBD2. Germline CDR1 GTSNPN, CDR2 SVGIG (reference sequence). V lost 0 bases and J lost 6; bases outside the gene matches: 2. There are 15 residues in the CDR3.

This chain joins TRBV18 and TRBJ1-2, with TRBD1 matching over 8 bases. Germline V gene data show CDR1 as KGHSH and CDR2 as LQKENI. The CDR3 loop spans 14 amino acids. Trimming removed 3 bases from V and 7 bases from J; junction bases left unmatched: 7. Here the CDR3 DNA reads TGTGCCAGCTCACCGCCGACAGGGGTCGGTGGCTACACCTTC. Its translation is CASSPPTGVGGYTF.

The chain employs TRBV27 and TRBJ2-3, with 7 bases identical to TRBD2. J gave up 4 bases and V 5 bases, and 12 bases lay outside the gene matches. Germline assignment: CDR1 MNHEY and CDR2 SMNVEV (reference sequence). The CDR3 spans 16 residues. CDR3 sequence: CASSPLGEGRADTQYF. Here the CDR3 DNA reads TGTGCCAGCAGTCCTTTGGGGGAGGGTAGGGCAGATACGCAGTATTTT.

CDR3 bases: TGTGCCAGCAGCTTCACAGTTAACATTCAGTACTTC. Translated, it gives CASSFTVNIQYF. This chain uses TRBV7-2 with TRBJ2-4; the D is unclear. The CDR3 sequence is 12 residues long. Trimming left V 3 bases short and J 7 bases short, with 7 bases between. The germline gives CDR1 SGHTA, CDR2 FQGNSA.

The chain is built from TRBV7-9 and TRBJ1-1, with TRBD1 matching over 9 bases. V was pared by 5 bases and J by 5 bases, with 6 bases of the junction left unmatched. Germline assignment: CDR1 SEHNR and CDR2 FQNEAQ (reference sequence). CDR3 length equals 14 residues. The CDR3 DNA reads TGTGCCAGCAGCCCGGGACAGGGTGAAACTGAAGCTTTCTTT. This encodes CASSPGQGETEAFF.

There are a few counts of this clone. V usage is TRBV30 and J usage is TRBJ1-1; TRBD1 agrees at 9 bases. Trimming took 2 bases from V and 4 from J; bases not matched to a gene: 8. CDR1 is GTSNPN, CDR2 SVGIG, per germline (reference sequence). The CDR3 contains 15 residues. The CDR3 region is CAWSLSTGGSTEAFF. The CDR3, as DNA: TGTGCCTGGAGTTTATCGACAGGGGGAAGCACTGAAGCTTTCTTT.

The J gene is TRBJ1-2, the V gene TRBV6-5; possibly TRBD1 for D (5 bases). The germline CDR1 and CDR2 sequences are MNHEY and SVGAGI. The CDR3 covers 14 residues. Trimming stripped 0 bases from V and 11 bases from J, with 16 bases between. The CDR3 loop reads CASSYSPQGIGYTF. The CDR3 region has the DNA TGTGCCAGCAGTTACTCCCCGCAGGGTATAGGGTACACCTTC.